This T cell receptor (beta chain) stems from a study of shared clonotypes between healthy human individuals. Study in general: Donors, aged 18 to 49, were a couple of women and a few men.

Among the donors, all were Caucasian adults who lived in Nashville, Tennessee. Amplification in unsorted PBMC replicate PCRs started from around 310 ng DNA, which equals about 30,000 T cell genomes. Here immunoSEQ multiplex PCR was the method, and the copy in TCRdb shows in-frame clones only, minus some. The sample includes some 470,000 clones, around 78% of them seen just once. Germline CDR1 reads SGHTA; CDR2 reads FQGNSA. The CDR3 has 15 amino acids. V gave up 5 bases and J gave up 9 bases; unmatched junction bases: 12. The rearrangement joins TRBV7-2 to TRBJ2-1, with 8 positions matching TRBD2. This clonotype was sampled from a woman aged 40 to 50 in good health. Some clones in this sample may be carry-over from other donors' samples. Sequencing input: PBMCs. The CDR3 loop reads CASSVPGLVSGEQFF. The CDR3 DNA reads as TGTGCCAGCAGCGTACCGGGACTAGTATCCGGTGAGCAGTTCTTC.